Listed below are T cell receptor beta chains from one sample, sequenced in a study of blood T cell repertoires in COVID-19. TCRdb's table, derived via immunoSEQ multiplex PCR, lists solely in-frame clones and lacks some. The repertoire holds some 140,000 clones, with 70% to 85% as singletons. Input material: peripheral blood. Every receptor here comes from a man in his sixties with acute or convalescent COVID-19. Each CDR3 is given with its conserved first and last residue. Each record gives: J gene, V gene, D gene, clone size, CDR3 DNA, CDR3 protein. The D gene is left open where the match is weak. Not every row has a clone size; where given, it reads once, few, many or a size class.

TRBJ2-7	TRBV28	TRBD1	-	TGTGCCAGCAGTTTAATGGGGGACAGATTCTCCTACGAGCAGTACTTC	CASSLMGDRFSYEQYF
TRBJ1-6	TRBV6-5	TRBD1	-	TGTGCCAGCAGTACAGGGGGCACATCACCCCTCCACTTT	CASSTGGTSPLHF
TRBJ1-1	TRBV12-3/TRBV12-4	-	-	TGTGCCAGCAGCGAACCAGAGAACACTGAAGCTTTCTTT	CASSEPENTEAFF
TRBJ2-7	TRBV29-1	-	once	TGCAGCGGGCAGACAGCCATCTCCTACGAGCAGTACTTC	CSGQTAISYEQYF
TRBJ1-2	TRBV19	-	-	TGTGCCAGTAGTACGAGAAACAGGGCGGGCTACACCTTC	CASSTRNRAGYTF
TRBJ2-2	TRBV7-3	TRBD2	-	TGTGCCAGCAGTCTACTAGCGGGAACGAACACCGGGGAGCTGTTTTTT	CASSLLAGTNTGELFF
TRBJ1-5	TRBV9	-	-	TGTGCCAGCAGCGTAGGAAGGGAGAATCAGCCCCAGCATTTT	CASSVGRENQPQHF
TRBJ2-1	TRBV7-9	TRBD1	-	TGTGCCAGCAGCCCTCAGGGACAGGTGGGGATGAATGAGCAGTTCTTC	CASSPQGQVGMNEQFF
TRBJ1-3	TRBV5-6	TRBD1	-	TGTGCCAGCAGCTTCGCGCCGGGACAGGGTTCTGGAAACACCATATATTTT	CASSFAPGQGSGNTIYF
TRBJ2-6	TRBV7-2	-	-	TGTGCCAGCAGTCGACAGGTTAGCTCTGGGGCCAACGTCCTGACTTTC	CASSRQVSSGANVLTF
TRBJ2-7	TRBV6-6	TRBD1	few	TGTGCCAGCACCAAGCCAGGGGGCGGCGAGCAGTACTTC	CASTKPGGGEQYF
TRBJ2-7	TRBV7-9	TRBD2	once	TGTGCCAGCAGCTTAGCAATAGCGGGAGTACTTTACGAGCAGTACTTC	CASSLAIAGVLYEQYF
TRBJ1-2	TRBV9	TRBD1	many	TGTGCCAGCAGCGTCGCCGGGACAGGGATGAGGGGCTACACCTTC	CASSVAGTGMRGYTF
TRBJ2-2	TRBV19	TRBD2	-	TGTGCCAGTAGTATAGTATCCAGCGGGGGCCGCGGGGAGCTGTTTTTT	CASSIVSSGGRGELFF
TRBJ1-2	TRBV27	TRBD1	-	TGTGCCAGCAAGGCCGGGACAGCGCTCTATGGCTACACCTTC	CASKAGTALYGYTF
TRBJ1-2	TRBV27	TRBD1	-	TGTGCCAGCAGTTCAGGGACAGGGGGACTTGCTACTTATGGCTACACCTTC	CASSSGTGGLATYGYTF
TRBJ1-2	TRBV4-3	-	-	TGCGCCAGCAGCCAAGATCTATCGGGAGCTAACTATGGCTACACCTTC	CASSQDLSGANYGYTF
TRBJ1-1	TRBV20-1	-	-	TGCAGTGCTAGTCAGGGTTCGGACACTGAAGCTTTCTTT	CSASQGSDTEAFF
TRBJ2-1	TRBV2	TRBD2	few	TGTGCCAGCAGTGAGTTGGGACTAGCGGGTGAGCAGTTCTTC	CASSELGLAGEQFF
TRBJ2-7	TRBV6-5	TRBD2	-	TGTGCCAGCAGTACAGCGGGAGTAACTTACGAGCAGTACTTC	CASSTAGVTYEQYF
TRBJ1-1	TRBV19	-	-	TGTGCCAGTAGCCCCAGGGGACGGAACACTGAAGCTTTCTTT	CASSPRGRNTEAFF
TRBJ1-2	TRBV24-1	-	-	TGTGCCACCTCGGACAGAACTAACTATGGCTACACCTTC	CATSDRTNYGYTF
TRBJ2-7	TRBV7-2	TRBD1	-	TGTGCCAGCAGCTCCCGGACAGGGGGCAACTACGAGCAGTACTTC	CASSSRTGGNYEQYF
TRBJ2-7	TRBV3-1/TRBV3-2	TRBD1	-	TGTGCCAGCAGGCGGACCGGGGGACAGGGGGCTGAAGAGCAGTACTTC	CASRRTGGQGAEEQYF
TRBJ2-7	TRBV15	-	-	TGTGCCACCAGCAGAGAGACGAGGGATCGCGAGCAGTACTTC	CATSRETRDREQYF
TRBJ2-7	TRBV7-8	-	-	TGTGCCAGCAGCCCCGGAGTGGGGGCTAATCTTGGCGAGCAGTACTTC	CASSPGVGANLGEQYF
TRBJ1-6	TRBV5-6	-	-	TGTGCCAGCAGCTTGGGGCGGGATCCTGGACATGGTTCACCCCTCCACTTT	CASSLGRDPGHGSPLHF